This T cell receptor (beta chain) came from a study of CD8 T cells in ankylosing spondylitis. Scientists made TCR beta libraries using quantitative 5'-RACE with molecular barcodes. TCRdb recomputed calls from the 5' RACE reads with MiXCR, one row per CDR3 protein. The sample records a few hundred thousand distinct CDR3 sequences, approximately 20% being singletons. There are many counts of this clonotype. Its cognate antigen is unknown. Study results and caveats: Matched ankylosing spondylitis synovial fluid reportedly showed significant enrichment of disease-linked clones. Seven or eight highly homologous variants formed a TCR beta motif that appeared characteristic of ankylosing spondylitis blood. Disease-linked clones, CD8+, were relatively rare in peripheral blood. Prior literature has documented some motif variants in synovial fluid and blood from reactive arthritis.

V shed 1 base and J shed 8 bases, with 8 bases lying between them. The germline V gene encodes CDR1 MGHRA and CDR2 YSYEKL. CDR3 length: 12 residues. This clonotype originated in a male donor with ankylosing spondylitis. Material for sequencing was blood, either unsorted or a sorted T cell fraction (not recorded which). The chain couples TRBV4-1 to TRBJ1-2; a possible D gene is TRBD1 (6 bases). The CDR3 nucleotides are TGCGCCAGCAGCCAAGCAGGGGACGGCTACACCTTC. Translating gives CASSQAGDGYTF.